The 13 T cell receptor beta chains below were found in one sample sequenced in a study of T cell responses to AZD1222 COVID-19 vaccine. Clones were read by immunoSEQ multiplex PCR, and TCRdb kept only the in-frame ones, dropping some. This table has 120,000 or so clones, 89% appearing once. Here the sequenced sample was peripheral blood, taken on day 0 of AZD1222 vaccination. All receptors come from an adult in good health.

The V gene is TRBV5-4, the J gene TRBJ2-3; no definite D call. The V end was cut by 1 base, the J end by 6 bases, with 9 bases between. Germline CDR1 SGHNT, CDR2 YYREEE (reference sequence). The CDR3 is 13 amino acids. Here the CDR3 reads CASSLLLGDTQYF. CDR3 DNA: TGTGCCAGCAGCTTGCTGCTGGGGGATACGCAGTATTTT.

CDR3 residues: CASRGTVSATNEKLFF. The CDR3 DNA reads as TGTGCCAGCAGGGGGACTGTGAGTGCAACTAATGAAAAACTGTTTTTT. V usage is TRBV2 and J usage is TRBJ1-4; perhaps TRBD1 as D (5 bases). This CDR3 contains 16 residues. The V gene lost 6 bases and the J gene lost 0 bases, with 14 bases spanning the gap. Germline lookup yields CDR1 SNHLY and CDR2 FYNNEI.

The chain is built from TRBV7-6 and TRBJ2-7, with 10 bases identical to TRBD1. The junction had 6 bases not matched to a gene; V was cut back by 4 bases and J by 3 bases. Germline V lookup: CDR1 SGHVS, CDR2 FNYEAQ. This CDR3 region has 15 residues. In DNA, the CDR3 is TGTGCCAGCAGCTCAGTCCGGGACAGGGGCTACGAGCAGTACTTC. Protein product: CASSSVRDRGYEQYF.

The CDR3 is CASSSPGIIDNEQFF. CDR3 nucleotides: TGTGCCAGCAGCTCCCCCGGGATAATAGACAATGAGCAGTTCTTC. The gene calls are TRBV7-9 and TRBJ2-1; tentative D call: TRBD2 (5 bases). The CDR3 sequence is 15 residues long. Germline V gene data show CDR1 as SEHNR and CDR2 as FQNEAQ (reference sequence). With 4 bases removed from V and 5 bases from J, the gap between germline ends came to 15 bases.

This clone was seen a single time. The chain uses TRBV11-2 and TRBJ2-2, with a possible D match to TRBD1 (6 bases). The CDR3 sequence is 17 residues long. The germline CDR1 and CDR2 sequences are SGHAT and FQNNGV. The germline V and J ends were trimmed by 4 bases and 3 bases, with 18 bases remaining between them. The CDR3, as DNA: TGTGCCAGCAGCTCTCTCTCGCTCAGGGGAGACACCGGGGAGCTGTTTTTT. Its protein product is CASSSLSLRGDTGELFF. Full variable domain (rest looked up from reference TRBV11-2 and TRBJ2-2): EAGVAQSPRYKIIEKRQSVAFWCNPISGHATLYWYQQILGQGPKLLIQFQNNGVVDDSQLPKDRFSAERLKGVDSTLKIQPAKLEDSAVYLCASSSLSLRGDTGELFFGEGSRLTVL.

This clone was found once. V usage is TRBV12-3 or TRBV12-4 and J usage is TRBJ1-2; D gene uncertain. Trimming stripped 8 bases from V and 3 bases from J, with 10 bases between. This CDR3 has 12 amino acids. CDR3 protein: CASSGVDYGYTF. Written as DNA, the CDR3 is TGTGCCAGCTCCGGTGTTGACTATGGCTACACCTTC.

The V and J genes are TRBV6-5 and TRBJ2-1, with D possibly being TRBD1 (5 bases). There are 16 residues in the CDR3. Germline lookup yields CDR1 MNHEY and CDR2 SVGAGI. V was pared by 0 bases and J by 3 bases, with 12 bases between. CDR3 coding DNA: TGTGCCAGCAGTTACTCCCAGGGCCGTTTCTACAATGAGCAGTTCTTC. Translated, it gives CASSYSQGRFYNEQFF.

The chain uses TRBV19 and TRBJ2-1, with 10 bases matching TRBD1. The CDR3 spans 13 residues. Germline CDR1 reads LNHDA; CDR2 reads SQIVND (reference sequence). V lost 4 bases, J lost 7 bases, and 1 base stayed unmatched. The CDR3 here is CASSRTGGNEQFF. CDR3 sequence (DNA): TGTGCCAGTAGTAGGACAGGGGGGAATGAGCAGTTCTTC.

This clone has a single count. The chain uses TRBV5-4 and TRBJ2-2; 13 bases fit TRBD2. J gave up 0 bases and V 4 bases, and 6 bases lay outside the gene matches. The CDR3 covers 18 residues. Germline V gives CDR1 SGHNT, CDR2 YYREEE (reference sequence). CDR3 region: CASSPMGLAGTNTGELFF. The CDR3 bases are TGTGCCAGCAGCCCAATGGGACTAGCGGGAACGAACACCGGGGAGCTGTTTTTT.

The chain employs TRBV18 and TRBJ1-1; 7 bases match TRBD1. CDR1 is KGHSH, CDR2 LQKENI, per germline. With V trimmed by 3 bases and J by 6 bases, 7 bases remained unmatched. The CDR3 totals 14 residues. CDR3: CASSPGTEKAEAFF. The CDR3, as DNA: TGTGCCAGCTCACCCGGGACAGAAAAAGCTGAAGCTTTCTTT. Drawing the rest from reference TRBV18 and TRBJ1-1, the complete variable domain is NAGVMQNPRHLVRRRGQEARLRCSPMKGHSHVYWYRQLPEEGLKFMVYLQKENIIDESGMPKERFSAEFPKEGPSILRIQQVVRGDSAAYFCASSPGTEKAEAFFGQGTRLTVV.

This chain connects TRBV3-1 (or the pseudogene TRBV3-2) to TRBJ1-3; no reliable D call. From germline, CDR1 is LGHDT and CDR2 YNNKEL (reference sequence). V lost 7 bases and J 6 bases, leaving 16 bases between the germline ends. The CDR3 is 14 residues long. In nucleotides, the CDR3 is TGTGCCAGCAACCGCCCAGGTTCGGAAAACACCATATATTTT. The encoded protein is CASNRPGSENTIYF.

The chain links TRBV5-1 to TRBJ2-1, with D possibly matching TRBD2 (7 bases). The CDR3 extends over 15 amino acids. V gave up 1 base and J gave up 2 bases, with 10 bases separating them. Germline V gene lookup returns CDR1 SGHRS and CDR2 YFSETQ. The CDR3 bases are TGCGCCAGCAGCTTGTCGGGGGGCCCCTACAATGAGCAGTTCTTC. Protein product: CASSLSGGPYNEQFF.

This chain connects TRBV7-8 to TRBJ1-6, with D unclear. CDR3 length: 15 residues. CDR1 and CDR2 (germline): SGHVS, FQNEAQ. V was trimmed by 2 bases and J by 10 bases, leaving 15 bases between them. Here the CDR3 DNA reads TGTGCCAGCAGCTTACAGGCAGGTTCGGGCTCACCCCTCCACTTT. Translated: CASSLQAGSGSPLHF.